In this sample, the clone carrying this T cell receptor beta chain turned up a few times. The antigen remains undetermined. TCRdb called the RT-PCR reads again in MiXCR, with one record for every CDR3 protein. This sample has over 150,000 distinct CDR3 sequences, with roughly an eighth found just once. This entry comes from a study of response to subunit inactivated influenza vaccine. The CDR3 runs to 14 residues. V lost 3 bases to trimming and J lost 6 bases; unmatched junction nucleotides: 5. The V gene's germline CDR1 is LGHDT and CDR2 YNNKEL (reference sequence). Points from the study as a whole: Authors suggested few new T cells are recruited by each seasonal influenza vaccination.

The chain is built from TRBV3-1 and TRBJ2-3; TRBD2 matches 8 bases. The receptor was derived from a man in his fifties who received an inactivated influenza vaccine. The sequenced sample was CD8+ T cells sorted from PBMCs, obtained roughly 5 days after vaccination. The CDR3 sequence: CASSHGSGKDTQYF. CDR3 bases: TGTGCCAGCAGCCATGGTAGCGGGAAGGATACGCAGTATTTT.